This TCR beta chain was profiled in a study of T cells in Graves' hyperthyroidism and ophthalmopathy. General study points: Before onset, by a median of about six months, the model predicted ophthalmopathy. Blood also carried most thyroid clonotypes expanded above 0.001.

Per germline, CDR1 KGHSH and CDR2 LQKENI. The CDR3 is made up of 14 amino acids. Trimming removed 3 bases at V and 6 bases at J, with 14 bases between. Uncontrolled infection, other autoimmune disease, pregnancy and lactation each barred patients from inclusion. This clonotype was recorded many times. Its target is not known. The investigators amplified TCR beta CDR3 regions from RNA transcripts. The TCR CDR3 was amplified in a first-round RT-PCR using the HTBI primer set. TCRdb re-analysed the multiplex PCR reads in MiXCR, keeping a single row per CDR3 protein. The repertoire holds around 350,000 distinct CDR3 sequences, with 13% to 15% as singletons.

Sequenced material: blood. This sequence joins TRBV18 and TRBJ1-1, with TRBD1 as a possible D gene (6 bases). The TCR comes from a woman aged 60-75 years with Graves' ophthalmopathy. CDR3: CASSPGVGGPEAFF. The CDR3 DNA is TGTGCCAGCTCACCCGGGGTTGGGGGGCCTGAAGCTTTCTTT.